Here is one T cell receptor beta chain with its context. Stated time point: after dendritic cell vaccination, including at tumor progression/relapse. This record belongs to a study of glioma-infiltrating T cells after dendritic cell vaccination. TCRdb keeps only in-frame clones here, not all; method: immunoSEQ multiplex PCR. The sample holds about 90,000 clones, roughly 87% seen once. This CDR3 is built from 16 residues. The V and J ends lost 1 base and 0 bases, in that order; junction bases with no gene match: 5. Germline CDR1 and CDR2: LNHDA and SQIVND (reference sequence). The receptor's source is a human donor with glioblastoma. The sequencing used blood, collected after dendritic cell vaccination. This rearrangement joins TRBV19 to TRBJ1-1, with 7 bases matching TRBD1. The DNA of the CDR3 is TGTGCCAGTAGTATAGCGGCAGGGGGATTGAACACTGAAGCTTTCTTT. Residues: CASSIAAGGLNTEAFF.